This T cell receptor (beta chain) was sequenced for a study of T cell repertoires in cytomegalovirus infection. As for the study in general: The authors used CMV epitopes that were HLA-C-restricted (recently identified) and HLA-B-restricted (well studied).

Worth noting for this clonotype: The antigen remains undetermined.

TCRdb itself ran the reads through MiXCR, one entry per CDR3 protein. The table shows about a million distinct CDR3 sequences, with around 32% occurring only once. General observations from the study: Carriage of CMV together with the relevant HLA was identifiable through cumulative public TCR beta family frequency. HLA-C-restricted CMV-specific TCR beta clonotypes were dominant in the ex vivo response.

The CDR3 covers 13 residues. CDR1 is MNHEY and CDR2 is SVGEGT in the germline V gene. V gene TRBV6-2 or TRBV6-3 combines with J gene TRBJ2-7, with a tentative D call TRBD1 (6 bases). The sequenced sample was cultured CD8+ T cells from PBMCs, obtained from culture after CMV antigen stimulation. This TCR was recovered from a human donor in good health (CMV status not recorded). Some clones in this sample may be carry-over from other donors' samples. The CDR3 sequence: CDSRDRFSYEQYV. Here the CDR3 DNA reads TGTGACAGCAGAGACAGGTTCTCCTACGAGCAGTACGTC.